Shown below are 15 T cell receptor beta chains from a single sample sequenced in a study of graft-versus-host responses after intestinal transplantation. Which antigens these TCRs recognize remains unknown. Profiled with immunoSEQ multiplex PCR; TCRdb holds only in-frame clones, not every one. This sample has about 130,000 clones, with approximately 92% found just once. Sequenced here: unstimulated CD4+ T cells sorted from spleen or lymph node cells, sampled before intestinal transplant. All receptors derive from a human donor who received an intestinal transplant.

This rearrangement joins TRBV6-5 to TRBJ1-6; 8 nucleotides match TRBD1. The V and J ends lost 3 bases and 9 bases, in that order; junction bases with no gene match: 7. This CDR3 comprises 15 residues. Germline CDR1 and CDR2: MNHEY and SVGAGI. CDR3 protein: CASSYSRGPGSPLHF. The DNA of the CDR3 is TGTGCCAGCAGTTATTCCAGGGGGCCTGGTTCACCCCTCCACTTT.

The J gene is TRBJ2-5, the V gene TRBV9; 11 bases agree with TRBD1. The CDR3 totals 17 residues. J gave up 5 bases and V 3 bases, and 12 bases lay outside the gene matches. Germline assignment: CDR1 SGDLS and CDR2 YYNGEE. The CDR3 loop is CASSGWDRGLRLETQYF. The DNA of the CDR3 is TGTGCCAGCAGCGGATGGGACAGGGGGTTAAGGTTGGAGACCCAGTACTTC.

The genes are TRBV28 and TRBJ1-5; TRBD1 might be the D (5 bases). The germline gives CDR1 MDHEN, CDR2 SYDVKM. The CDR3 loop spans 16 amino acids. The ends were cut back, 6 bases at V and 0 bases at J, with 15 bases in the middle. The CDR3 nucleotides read TGTGCCAGCAGACAACTTAAGACAGATAGCAATCAGCCCCAGCATTTT. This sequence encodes CASRQLKTDSNQPQHF.

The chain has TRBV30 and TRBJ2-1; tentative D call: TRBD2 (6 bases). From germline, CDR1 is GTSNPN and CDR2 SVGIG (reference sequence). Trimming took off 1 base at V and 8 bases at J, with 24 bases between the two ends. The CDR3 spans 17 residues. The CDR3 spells CAWSGIPLARVSDEQFF. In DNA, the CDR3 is TGTGCCTGGAGTGGTATCCCTCTAGCGCGGGTTTCGGATGAGCAGTTCTTC.

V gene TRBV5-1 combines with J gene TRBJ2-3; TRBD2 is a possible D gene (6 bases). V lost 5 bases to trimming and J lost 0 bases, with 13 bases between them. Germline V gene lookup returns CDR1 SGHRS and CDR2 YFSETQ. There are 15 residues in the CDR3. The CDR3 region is CASRVNGRSTDTQYF. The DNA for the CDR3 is TGCGCCAGCAGGGTAAACGGGAGAAGCACAGATACGCAGTATTTT.

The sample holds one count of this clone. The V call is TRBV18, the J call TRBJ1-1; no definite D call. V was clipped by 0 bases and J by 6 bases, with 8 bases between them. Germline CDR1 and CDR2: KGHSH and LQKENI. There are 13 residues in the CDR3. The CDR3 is CASSPPTLSEAFF. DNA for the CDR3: TGTGCCAGCTCACCACCGACACTATCTGAAGCTTTCTTT.

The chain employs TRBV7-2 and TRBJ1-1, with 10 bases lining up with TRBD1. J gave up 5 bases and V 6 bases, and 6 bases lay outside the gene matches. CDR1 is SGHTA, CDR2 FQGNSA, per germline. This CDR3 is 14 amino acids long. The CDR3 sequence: CASSFWTGGTEAFF. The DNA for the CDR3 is TGTGCCAGCAGTTTCTGGACAGGGGGGACTGAAGCTTTCTTT.

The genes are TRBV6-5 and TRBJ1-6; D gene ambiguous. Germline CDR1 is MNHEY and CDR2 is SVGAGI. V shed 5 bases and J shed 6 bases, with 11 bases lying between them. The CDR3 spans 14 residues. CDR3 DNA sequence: TGTGCCAGCAGTAGCAGGCCGGGTAATTCACCCCTCCACTTT. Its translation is CASSSRPGNSPLHF.

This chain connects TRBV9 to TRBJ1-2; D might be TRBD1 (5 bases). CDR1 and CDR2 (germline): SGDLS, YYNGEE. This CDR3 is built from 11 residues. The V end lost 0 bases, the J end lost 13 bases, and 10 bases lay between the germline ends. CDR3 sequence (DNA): TGTGCCAGCAGCGTAGTCCGGGGGTCCACCTTC. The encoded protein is CASSVVRGSTF.

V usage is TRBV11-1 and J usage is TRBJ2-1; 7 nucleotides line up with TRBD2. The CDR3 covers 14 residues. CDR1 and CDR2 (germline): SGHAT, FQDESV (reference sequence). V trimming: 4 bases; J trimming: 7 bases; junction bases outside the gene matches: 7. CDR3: CASSSGTTVNEQFF. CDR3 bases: TGTGCCAGCAGCTCGGGGACTACCGTGAATGAGCAGTTCTTC.

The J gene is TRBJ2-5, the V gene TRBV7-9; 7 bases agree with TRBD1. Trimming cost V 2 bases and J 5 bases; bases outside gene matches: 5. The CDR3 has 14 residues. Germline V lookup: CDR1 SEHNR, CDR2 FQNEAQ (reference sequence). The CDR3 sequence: CASSLIGGQETQYF. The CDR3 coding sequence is TGTGCCAGCAGCTTAATAGGGGGCCAGGAGACCCAGTACTTC.

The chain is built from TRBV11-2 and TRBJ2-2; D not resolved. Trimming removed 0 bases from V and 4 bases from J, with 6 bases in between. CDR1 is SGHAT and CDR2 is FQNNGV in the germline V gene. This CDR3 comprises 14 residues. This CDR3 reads CASSLDITTGELFF. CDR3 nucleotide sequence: TGTGCCAGCAGCTTAGATATTACCACCGGGGAGCTGTTTTTT. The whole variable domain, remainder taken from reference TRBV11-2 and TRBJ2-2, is EAGVAQSPRYKIIEKRQSVAFWCNPISGHATLYWYQQILGQGPKLLIQFQNNGVVDDSQLPKDRFSAERLKGVDSTLKIQPAKLEDSAVYLCASSLDITTGELFFGEGSRLTVL.

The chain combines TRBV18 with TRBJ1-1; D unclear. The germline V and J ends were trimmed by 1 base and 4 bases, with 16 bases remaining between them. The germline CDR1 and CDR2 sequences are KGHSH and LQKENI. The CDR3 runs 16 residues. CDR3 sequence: CASSPQGTQFGTEAFF. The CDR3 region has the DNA TGTGCCAGCTCACCACAGGGTACTCAGTTCGGCACTGAAGCTTTCTTT.

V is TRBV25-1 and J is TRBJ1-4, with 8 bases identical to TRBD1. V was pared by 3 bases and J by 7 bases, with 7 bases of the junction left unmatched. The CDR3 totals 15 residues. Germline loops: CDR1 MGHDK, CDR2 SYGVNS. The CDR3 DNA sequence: TGTGCCAGCAGTGACACGGGACAGGTCGTTGAAAAACTGTTTTTT. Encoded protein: CASSDTGQVVEKLFF.

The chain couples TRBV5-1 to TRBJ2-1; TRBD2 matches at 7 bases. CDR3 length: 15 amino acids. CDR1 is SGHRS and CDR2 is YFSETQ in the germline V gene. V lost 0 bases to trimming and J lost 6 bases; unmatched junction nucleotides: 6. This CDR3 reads CASSLAPGGINEQFF. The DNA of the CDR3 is TGCGCCAGCAGCTTGGCCCCGGGGGGTATCAATGAGCAGTTCTTC.